Listed below are T cell receptor beta chains from one sample, sequenced in a study of blood T cell repertoires in COVID-19. The assay was immunoSEQ multiplex PCR, and TCRdb's table has in-frame clones only and misses some. The data contain about 150,000 clones, roughly 72% of them singletons. The sequenced sample consisted of peripheral blood. The receptor source for this set is an elderly woman with acute or convalescent COVID-19. The CDR3 runs from the conserved cysteine through the conserved F or W. Fields, in order: V gene, J gene, D gene, CDR3 length, clone size, CDR3 DNA, CDR3 protein. A D gene is named only where the DNA matches it firmly. Size tells how often a clone was seen (once, few, many) or the class of an expanded clone, and some rows leave it out.

TRBV19,TRBJ2-3,TRBD2,15,.,TGTGCCAGTAGTACGGGACTAGCGGAGACAGATACGCAGTATTTT,CASSTGLAETDTQYF
TRBV5-1,TRBJ2-3,.,16,.,TGCGCCAGCAGCTTGACGCTGGCCTCCTCCACAGATACGCAGTATTTT,CASSLTLASSTDTQYF
TRBV12-3/TRBV12-4,TRBJ2-1,.,13,.,TGTGCCAGCAGTTTAGTCAGATACAATGAGCAGTTCTTC,CASSLVRYNEQFF
TRBV5-1,TRBJ2-3,TRBD1,17,.,TGCGCCAGCAGCTTGGTACGGCCCGGGACAGTGGCAGATACGCAGTATTTT,CASSLVRPGTVADTQYF
TRBV29-1,TRBJ2-2,TRBD2,15,.,TGCAGCGTCACGGGACTAGCGGTCGACACCGGGGAGCTGTTTTTT,CSVTGLAVDTGELFF
TRBV3-1/TRBV3-2,TRBJ1-1,.,15,.,TGTGCCAGCAGCCAAGTTCCTGGACAGAACACTGAAGCTTTCTTT,CASSQVPGQNTEAFF
TRBV15,TRBJ1-3,TRBD1,15,.,TGTGCCACCAGCAGAGAAAGGGACAGGGGTTACACCATATATTTT,CATSRERDRGYTIYF
TRBV6-1,TRBJ1-5,TRBD1,15,few,TGTGCCAGCAGTGAAGGGGACAGGGCCTATCAGCCCCAGCATTTT,CASSEGDRAYQPQHF
TRBV14,TRBJ2-1,TRBD2,17,few,TGTGCCAGCAGCCTCCGCACCGGGACTAGCTCGTACAATGAGCAGTTCTTC,CASSLRTGTSSYNEQFF
TRBV29-1,TRBJ2-1,TRBD2,14,.,TGCAGCGTTTATAGGTCTAGCGGGCGGACTGAGCAGTTCTTC,CSVYRSSGRTEQFF
TRBV6-1,TRBJ1-5,TRBD1,16,.,TGTGCCAGCAGTGAAAGAAGGACAGGGGGCAATCAGCCCCAGCATTTT,CASSERRTGGNQPQHF
TRBV28,TRBJ2-1,TRBD1,13,.,TGTGCCAGCAGTTTAAACAGGGGCAATGAGCAGTTCTTC,CASSLNRGNEQFF
TRBV27,TRBJ1-6,.,16,few,TGTGCCAGCAGTTTTTTTACCGGGGGTTCGGGTTCACCCCTCCACTTT,CASSFFTGGSGSPLHF
TRBV30,TRBJ2-6,.,12,.,TGTGCCTGGGAGGCTGGGGCCAACGTCCTGACTTTC,CAWEAGANVLTF
TRBV27,TRBJ2-7,.,14,.,TGTGCCAGCAAAACGCGCTTGGGGAGCCACGAGCAGTACTTC,CASKTRLGSHEQYF
TRBV7-2,TRBJ1-4,TRBD1,15,few,TGTGCCAGCAGACGAGATCAGGGGGTATGGGAAAAACTGTTTTTT,CASRRDQGVWEKLFF
TRBV5-4,TRBJ1-4,.,18,few,TGTGCCAGCAGTTCTAAGATTCCGGGGCCTGGAGGGCATGAAAAACTGTTTTTT,CASSSKIPGPGGHEKLFF
TRBV7-3,TRBJ2-2,TRBD2,17,.,TGTGCCAGCAGCTTATTCACTAGCGGGAGCGACACCGGGGAGCTGTTTTTT,CASSLFTSGSDTGELFF
TRBV25-1,TRBJ1-2,.,14,.,TGTGCCAGCTTTGCGGACACCACTAACTATGGCTACACCTTC,CASFADTTNYGYTF
TRBV7-2,TRBJ2-7,.,15,.,TGTGCCAGCAGCATCTACCCCACCCACCCATACGAGCAGTACTTC,CASSIYPTHPYEQYF
TRBV2,TRBJ1-1,.,13,many,TGTGCCAGCAGTGAACAGGGTTCCACTGAAGCTTTCTTT,CASSEQGSTEAFF
TRBV18,TRBJ1-2,.,17,.,TGTGCCAGCTCACCCAACCGGATGGGCGAAGTGAGCTATGGCTACACCTTC,CASSPNRMGEVSYGYTF
TRBV6-6,TRBJ2-1,.,14,few,TGTGCCAGCAGCCCAGACAGCCAGGCCAATGAGCAGTTCTTC,CASSPDSQANEQFF
TRBV7-2,TRBJ2-7,.,15,.,TGTGCCAGCAGCTTTGCCGGGACTGGCTCCTACGAGCAGTACTTC,CASSFAGTGSYEQYF
TRBV4-2,TRBJ2-2,TRBD1,18,.,TGTGCCAGCAGCCAGGGGCGGGGGCGGACAGGGGGCACCGGGGAGCTGTTTTTT,CASSQGRGRTGGTGELFF
TRBV7-6,TRBJ2-3,.,15,once,TGTGCCAGCAGCTTAGCAGGACTCTCAGGAGATACGCAGTATTTT,CASSLAGLSGDTQYF
TRBV18,TRBJ2-3,TRBD2,17,.,TGTGCCAGCTCACTCTCACTAGCGCACAGCCGAGGAGATACGCAGTATTTT,CASSLSLAHSRGDTQYF
TRBV7-9,TRBJ2-1,TRBD1,14,.,TGTGCCAGCAGCTTATCGGACAGGGGGGGTGAGCAGTTCTTC,CASSLSDRGGEQFF
TRBV7-3,TRBJ2-2,TRBD2,16,few,TGTGCCAGCAGCCGAGCCGGGACTAGCGGGGCCGGGGAGCTGTTTTTT,CASSRAGTSGAGELFF
TRBV5-1,TRBJ1-1,TRBD1,14,.,TGCGCCAGCAGCTTTCTTTCACAGGGGGCCCACGCTTTCTTT,CASSFLSQGAHAFF
TRBV24-1,TRBJ1-2,.,13,once,TGTGCCACCAGAGACGCAGGCGGAGGCGGCTACACCTTC,CATRDAGGGGYTF
TRBV5-1,TRBJ2-2,TRBD2,18,.,TGCGCCAGCAGCTCTATCTCGACTAGCGGGGGGAACACCGGGGAGCTGTTTTTT,CASSSISTSGGNTGELFF
TRBV7-3,TRBJ2-3,.,13,.,TGTGCCAGCAGCTTATCCAGGGCAGATACGCAGTATTTT,CASSLSRADTQYF
TRBV3-1/TRBV3-2,TRBJ2-1,.,15,.,TGTGCCAGCAGCCAAGGTCCCCGGGCTAGCGATGAGCAGTTCTTC,CASSQGPRASDEQFF
TRBV19,TRBJ1-1,TRBD1,15,.,TGTGCCAGTAAAAGGGACAGAGGCCCCCTCACTGAAGCTTTCTTT,CASKRDRGPLTEAFF
TRBV2,TRBJ1-5,.,15,few,TGTGCCAGCAGCTTCGTCAGGCCCAGCAATCAGCCCCAGCATTTT,CASSFVRPSNQPQHF
TRBV5-1,TRBJ2-2,TRBD2,19,.,TGCGCCAGCAGCTTGGCTGGACTAGCGGGAGGGCCGGTCACCGGGGAGCTGTTTTTT,CASSLAGLAGGPVTGELFF
TRBV6-6,TRBJ2-1,TRBD2,14,.,TGTGCCAGCAACCGTCGCGGGAGTGGAGATGAGCAGTTCTTC,CASNRRGSGDEQFF
TRBV6-2/TRBV6-3,TRBJ2-1,.,13,.,TGTGCCAGCAGCCTCGCTAGCGTCGATGAGCAGTTCTTC,CASSLASVDEQFF
TRBV19,TRBJ2-3,.,16,.,TGTGCCAGTAGTATAGGTACAGGGAGCACCACAGATACGCAGTATTTT,CASSIGTGSTTDTQYF
TRBV5-6,TRBJ1-6,.,15,.,TGTGCCAGCAGCTTGGGGACACGTGAAAAGGCACCCCTCCACTTT,CASSLGTREKAPLHF
TRBV14,TRBJ1-1,TRBD1,16,few,TGTGCCAGCAGCCAACCTGGATTCAGGGGGGACACTGAAGCTTTCTTT,CASSQPGFRGDTEAFF
TRBV3-1/TRBV3-2,TRBJ2-2,TRBD2,16,.,TGTGCCAGCAGCCAAAAGTCTAGCGGGAGCACCGGGGAGCTGTTTTTT,CASSQKSSGSTGELFF
TRBV30,TRBJ2-7,TRBD2,12,.,TGTGCCTGGGGGACTAGCGTTTTCGAGCAGTACTTC,CAWGTSVFEQYF
TRBV29-1,TRBJ2-5,.,12,.,TGCAGCGCATCCACAGTGGGAGAGACCCAGTACTTC,CSASTVGETQYF
TRBV20-1,TRBJ2-3,TRBD2,16,.,TGCAGTGCTAGTGAGGAAGGAGCGGGGGACACAGATACGCAGTATTTT,CSASEEGAGDTDTQYF
TRBV6-5,TRBJ1-1,.,12,once,TGTGCCAGCAGCTCCACTTTAACTGAAGCTTTCTTT,CASSSTLTEAFF
TRBV2,TRBJ2-5,TRBD1,18,.,TGTGCCAGCAGTGAAGGGACAGGGGGCACGTTCGGCCAAGAGACCCAGTACTTC,CASSEGTGGTFGQETQYF
TRBV19,TRBJ1-2,.,12,once,TGTGCCAGTAGTTCCCGGGGGGAAGGCTACACCTTC,CASSSRGEGYTF
TRBV11-2,TRBJ2-7,TRBD2,15,many,TGTGCCAGCAGCACCGGACTAGCGGGACAATACGAGCAGTACTTC,CASSTGLAGQYEQYF